The rows below give T cell receptor beta chains drawn from one sample of a study of cytomegalovirus exposure and HLA in healthy donors. Profiled with immunoSEQ multiplex PCR; TCRdb holds only in-frame clones, not every one. Among approximately 150,000 clones listed, approximately 67% were seen once. Sequenced sample: PBMCs. Receptors originate from a woman younger than 30 in good health and CMV-seropositive. CDR3s include the opening cysteine and the closing phenylalanine or tryptophan.

v_gene: TRBV7-2
j_gene: TRBJ2-3
CDR3aa: CASSLSFRGRDTQYF

v_gene: TRBV30
j_gene: TRBJ2-5
CDR3aa: CAGNSQGPGETQYF

v_gene: TRBV6-5
j_gene: TRBJ2-7
CDR3aa: CASSYSRTAYEQYF

v_gene: TRBV18
j_gene: TRBJ1-1
CDR3aa: CASSPPPGLAEAFF

v_gene: TRBV5-1
j_gene: TRBJ1-1
CDR3aa: CASSVTGTRDTEAFF

v_gene: TRBV19
j_gene: TRBJ1-5
CDR3aa: CASSTISGTGFQPQHF

v_gene: TRBV11-2
j_gene: TRBJ2-7
CDR3aa: CASSPLTDEQYF

v_gene: TRBV5-3
j_gene: TRBJ1-4
CDR3aa: CARSLGQSDEKLFF

v_gene: TRBV6-1
j_gene: TRBJ2-7
CDR3aa: CASSPKGGHSYEQYF

v_gene: TRBV11-3
j_gene: TRBJ2-1
CDR3aa: CASSFLAGGQQFF

v_gene: TRBV18
j_gene: TRBJ2-1
CDR3aa: CASSPVAGSYNEQFF

v_gene: TRBV7-9
j_gene: TRBJ1-2
CDR3aa: CASSRPAGGYTF

v_gene: TRBV18
j_gene: TRBJ2-5
CDR3aa: CASSSNRGPMETQYF

v_gene: TRBV7-9
j_gene: TRBJ1-3
CDR3aa: CASSQQGSGNTIYF

v_gene: TRBV5-1
j_gene: TRBJ1-5
CDR3aa: CASSSGYRDGQPQHF

v_gene: TRBV5-1
j_gene: TRBJ2-3
CDR3aa: CASSLDPDTQYF

v_gene: TRBV6-5
j_gene: TRBJ1-1
CDR3aa: CASSYLGQISNTEAFF

v_gene: TRBV7-9
j_gene: TRBJ1-2
CDR3aa: CASSFVMTGMDGYTF

v_gene: TRBV27
j_gene: TRBJ2-1
CDR3aa: CASTLFGDVASFSYNEQFF

v_gene: TRBV5-1
j_gene: TRBJ2-7
CDR3aa: CASSWARLAAYEQYF

v_gene: TRBV29-1
j_gene: TRBJ2-1
CDR3aa: CSARTSENYNEQFF

v_gene: TRBV5-5
j_gene: TRBJ1-6
CDR3aa: CASSLQGSSNSPLHF

v_gene: TRBV9
j_gene: TRBJ2-5
CDR3aa: CASSVSGGAVETQYF

v_gene: TRBV5-1
j_gene: TRBJ1-2
CDR3aa: CASSGLFNYGYTF

v_gene: TRBV7-8
j_gene: TRBJ2-1
CDR3aa: CASSFGLEQFF

v_gene: TRBV19
j_gene: TRBJ2-1
CDR3aa: CASSTSGRAREQFF

v_gene: TRBV6-6
j_gene: TRBJ2-7
CDR3aa: CASSYSTAGAYEQYF

v_gene: TRBV28
j_gene: TRBJ1-2
CDR3aa: CATQGAGYGYTF

v_gene: TRBV6-1
j_gene: TRBJ2-1
CDR3aa: CASSEALGQGAVEQFF

v_gene: TRBV28
j_gene: TRBJ2-7
CDR3aa: CASRRRETEQYF

v_gene: TRBV11-2
j_gene: TRBJ1-1
CDR3aa: CASSLGGLLNTEAFF

v_gene: TRBV27
j_gene: TRBJ2-2
CDR3aa: CASSLLTGTGGELFF

v_gene: TRBV30
j_gene: TRBJ1-5
CDR3aa: CAWGGRGNQPQHF

v_gene: TRBV7-2
j_gene: TRBJ1-5
CDR3aa: CASSLPLGAHQPQHF

v_gene: TRBV7-9
j_gene: TRBJ2-7
CDR3aa: CASTPGLASYEQYF

v_gene: TRBV7-2
j_gene: TRBJ1-1
CDR3aa: CASSFDRTNTEAFF

v_gene: TRBV7-6
j_gene: TRBJ2-7
CDR3aa: CASSLVQGGVSEQYF

v_gene: TRBV28
j_gene: TRBJ1-1
CDR3aa: CASSWVSGGSNTEAFF

v_gene: TRBV10-3
j_gene: TRBJ2-5
CDR3aa: CAIRSSGGHEAQYF

v_gene: TRBV27
j_gene: TRBJ1-1
CDR3aa: CASSLRAKGRGNTEAFF

v_gene: TRBV10-3
j_gene: TRBJ2-2
CDR3aa: CAISESGGAVSGELFF

v_gene: TRBV27
j_gene: TRBJ2-7
CDR3aa: CASSLERAGYEQYF